Sequencing of this T cell receptor (beta chain) was carried out in a study of control samples from healthy donors and cancer patients. The CDR3 spans 15 residues. Trimming stripped 5 bases from V and 3 bases from J, with 17 bases between. CDR1 SGHTA and CDR2 FQGNSA come from the germline V gene. Libraries were prepared by immunoSEQ multiplex PCR; TCRdb keeps only in-frame clonotypes and omits some of them. The table has 96,000 or so clones, 85% to 95% seen once. V and J are TRBV7-2 and TRBJ2-7; D assignment may be TRBD1 or TRBD2 (5 bases each). The clonotype was recovered from a man younger than 30 in good health. The sequencing sample was made of blood. The CDR3 loop reads CASSQSAGTYYEQYF. Here the CDR3 DNA reads TGTGCCAGCAGCCAAAGCGCCGGGACCTACTACGAGCAGTACTTC. The full variable domain, with the rest looked up from reference TRBV7-2 and TRBJ2-7, is GAGVSQSPSNKVTEKGKDVELRCDPISGHTALYWYRQSLGQGLEFLIYFQGNSAPDKSGLPSDRFSAERTGGSVSTLTIQRTQQEDSAVYLCASSQSAGTYYEQYFGPGTRLTVT.